Sequencing of this T cell receptor (beta chain) was carried out in a study of human T cells and chemical hapten exposure. Germline V CDR1 and CDR2: MDHEN, SYDVKM. The J segment lost 5 bases and the V segment lost 6 bases, leaving 9 bases of the junction unmatched. The CDR3 is made up of 16 amino acids. As for time point: healthy volunteer bleed at 6 weeks. The template was total RNA from unfractionated whole blood. TCRdb used MiXCR to reprocess the RACE reads, holding one entry per CDR3 protein. The table lists around 47,000 distinct CDR3 sequences, about 3.7% of them singletons, with around 5% in the top ten. This clonotype was seen at least ten times.

The V gene is TRBV28, the J gene TRBJ2-3, with 12 nucleotides matching TRBD2. This receptor was identified in a human donor in good health. Some clones in this sample may be carry-over from other donors' samples. The sequencing input was whole blood. The CDR3 region is CASREASGRAEDTQYF. For the CDR3, the DNA is TGTGCCAGCAGGGAAGCTAGCGGGAGGGCAGAAGATACGCAGTATTTT. Based on the CDR3 plus reference TRBV28 and TRBJ2-3, the full variable domain is DVKVTQSSRYLVKRTGEKVFLECVQDMDHENMFWYRQDPGLGLRLIYFSYDVKMKEKGDIPEGYSVSREKKERFSLILESASTNQTSMYLCASREASGRAEDTQYFGPGTRLTVL.